Listed here are 14 T cell receptor beta chains from one sample, sequenced in a study of blood T cell repertoires in COVID-19. The table came from immunoSEQ multiplex PCR; TCRdb's copy has only in-frame clones and leaves some out. The sample lists some 390,000 clones, about 89% occurring once. The sample taken for sequencing was peripheral blood. Receptors were obtained from a middle-aged woman with COVID-19, enrolled during active disease.

The chain combines TRBV11-2 with TRBJ1-5, with TRBD1 matching over 8 bases. The J segment lost 6 bases and the V segment lost 5 bases, leaving 6 bases of the junction unmatched. The CDR3 runs to 14 residues. Germline loops: CDR1 SGHAT, CDR2 FQNNGV. The CDR3 region has the DNA TGTGCCAGCAGCCCAAGACAGGGGAGTCAGCCCCAGCATTTT. As protein: CASSPRQGSQPQHF.

The V and J genes are TRBV5-1 and TRBJ2-2; TRBD2 might be the D (5 bases). In germline, CDR1 is SGHRS, CDR2 YFSETQ. V was clipped by 3 bases and J by 0 bases, with 6 bases between them. The CDR3 covers 14 residues. This CDR3 reads CASSSDSNTGELFF. The CDR3 nucleotides are TGCGCCAGCAGCTCGGACTCGAACACCGGGGAGCTGTTTTTT.

The rearrangement joins TRBV6-2 or TRBV6-3 to TRBJ2-3; 13 bases map to TRBD2. This CDR3 has 17 amino acids. Germline-derived CDR1 and CDR2 are MNHEY and SVGEGT. The trim removed 4 bases at V and 3 bases at J, leaving 7 bases unmatched. CDR3 in DNA: TGTGCCAGCAGTTGGACTAGCGGGAGATCGAGGACAGATACGCAGTATTTT. It translates to CASSWTSGRSRTDTQYF.

CDR3 nucleotide sequence: TGTGCCAGCAGCCAAGTGGGGACGTCTAGCGGGTCCGGGACCCAGTACTTC. This encodes CASSQVGTSSGSGTQYF. The chain joins TRBV3-1 (or the pseudogene TRBV3-2) to TRBJ2-5; 8 bases match TRBD2. This CDR3 is built from 17 residues. From germline, CDR1 is LGHDT and CDR2 YNNKEL (reference sequence). V shed 1 base, J shed 7 bases, and the junction held 14 bases outside the gene matches.

The chain uses TRBV29-1 and TRBJ2-7; TRBD1 might be the D (5 bases). The CDR3 consists of 12 residues. The germline V gene has CDR1 SQVTM and CDR2 ANQGSEA. Trimming cost V 4 bases and J 3 bases, with 10 bases left between them. The CDR3 reads CSVGHQGYEQYF. CDR3 DNA sequence: TGCAGCGTTGGACACCAGGGCTACGAGCAGTACTTC.

This clone turned up a few times. This chain joins TRBV30 and TRBJ1-1; 7 bases align to TRBD1. The germline V gene encodes CDR1 GTSNPN and CDR2 SVGIG (reference sequence). V dropped 2 bases and J dropped 1; count of bases not matched to a gene: 4. This CDR3 spans 14 amino acids. In DNA form, the CDR3 reads TGTGCCTGGAGTCCGGGACAGTCGAACACTGAAGCTTTCTTT. This encodes CAWSPGQSNTEAFF.

The chain carries TRBV11-2 and TRBJ2-7; 7 bases map to TRBD2. V gave up 4 bases and J gave up 2 bases; unmatched junction bases: 5. The CDR3 covers 14 residues. Germline assignment: CDR1 SGHAT and CDR2 FQNNGV. The CDR3 DNA sequence: TGTGCCAGCAGCTCGGGACGGGGGGCCTACGAGCAGTACTTC. It yields the protein CASSSGRGAYEQYF.

V gene TRBV11-2 combines with J gene TRBJ1-6, with D possibly being TRBD1 (6 bases). V was cut by 2 bases and J by 8 bases, with 13 bases left in between. The CDR3 totals 15 residues. Germline V gives CDR1 SGHAT, CDR2 FQNNGV. CDR3 coding DNA: TGTGCCAGCAGCTTAATGTGGCAGGGGCATTCACCCCTCCACTTT. Translating gives CASSLMWQGHSPLHF.

The chain carries TRBV7-3 and TRBJ1-1; 9 bases are shared with TRBD1. Germline CDR1 reads SGHTA; CDR2 reads FQGTGA. J lost 3 bases, V lost 5 bases, and 4 bases had no gene match. The CDR3 runs 14 residues. Written as DNA, the CDR3 is TGTGCCAGCAGCCAGACAGGGGGTCACACTGAAGCTTTCTTT. It translates to CASSQTGGHTEAFF.

J is TRBJ1-2 and V is TRBV6-4; TRBD1 might be the D (5 bases). Germline lookup yields CDR1 MRHNA and CDR2 SNTAGT. V was pared by 0 bases and J by 4 bases, with 18 bases between. The length of the CDR3 is 17 residues. The CDR3 sequence is CASSDSPALAGPYGYTF. CDR3 bases: TGTGCCAGCAGTGACTCGCCTGCTTTGGCAGGGCCCTATGGCTACACCTTC.

The gene calls are TRBV19 and TRBJ1-5; weak D call: TRBD1 (6 bases). Trimming took off 7 bases at V and 6 bases at J, with 13 bases between the two ends. Germline V gives CDR1 LNHDA, CDR2 SQIVND (reference sequence). The CDR3 loop spans 13 amino acids. The CDR3 sequence: CASMNGGSQPQHF. The CDR3 coding sequence is TGTGCCAGTATGAATGGGGGCAGTCAGCCCCAGCATTTT.

V gene TRBV28 combines with J gene TRBJ1-1; perhaps TRBD1 as D (6 bases). CDR1 is MDHEN, CDR2 SYDVKM, per germline. There are 14 residues in the CDR3. Trimming shortened V by 10 bases and J by 1 base, and 16 bases separated the two germline ends. This CDR3 reads CATDTTGRNTEAFF. The CDR3 DNA reads as TGTGCCACCGACACGACAGGCCGGAACACTGAAGCTTTCTTT.

The rearrangement uses TRBV28 and TRBJ2-1, with 7 bases aligning to TRBD1. CDR3 length: 15 residues. From germline, CDR1 is MDHEN and CDR2 SYDVKM. V gave up 5 bases and J gave up 1 base; unmatched junction bases: 5. CDR3 nucleotides: TGTGCCAGCAGTACCCGACAGGGTTCCTACAATGAGCAGTTCTTC. It codes for CASSTRQGSYNEQFF.

This clone was observed a single time. V is TRBV29-1 and J is TRBJ2-6, with D possibly being TRBD2 (6 bases). The V and J ends lost 6 bases and 1 base respectively, with 10 bases between them. CDR1 is SQVTM and CDR2 is ANQGSEA in the germline V gene. There are 14 residues in the CDR3. The chain's CDR3 is CSVGGTSGANVLTF. The CDR3 DNA reads TGCAGCGTGGGCGGGACTTCTGGGGCCAACGTCCTGACTTTC.